Following are 20 T cell receptor beta chains from one sample sequenced in a study of shared T cell receptors in the human thymus. Data came from immunoSEQ multiplex PCR; TCRdb stores just in-frame clones and leaves some out. The sample has approximately 400,000 clones, just under 95% seen once. Sequenced: thymocytes. All receptors derive from a human donor.

The CDR3 region is CASSLKDRAFSGANVLTF. The CDR3 DNA sequence: TGTGCCAGCAGCTTAAAAGACAGGGCCTTCTCTGGGGCCAACGTCCTGACTTTC. This chain joins TRBV7-9 and TRBJ2-6, with TRBD1 matching 7 bases. From germline, CDR1 is SEHNR and CDR2 FQNEAQ (reference sequence). The CDR3 is 18 amino acids. V gave up 2 bases and J gave up 0 bases; unmatched junction bases: 7.

With regard to this clone: Other nucleotide sequences in the sample specify the same CDR3. The rearrangement links TRBV7-2 to TRBJ2-3, with unresolved D. The CDR3 has 13 amino acids. The germline gives CDR1 SGHTA, CDR2 FQGNSA. The V end was cut by 2 bases, the J end by 1 base, with 4 bases between. The CDR3 sequence is CASSLQRTDTQYF. CDR3 nucleotide sequence: TGTGCCAGCAGCTTACAGCGCACAGATACGCAGTATTTT.

This rearrangement joins TRBV11-3 to TRBJ2-2; 7 nucleotides match TRBD2. The CDR3 totals 15 residues. The germline CDR1 and CDR2 sequences are SGHNT and YENEEA. V was pared by 2 bases and J by 4 bases, with 4 bases of the junction left unmatched. The CDR3 here is CASSLSGTPTGELFF. As DNA, the CDR3 is TGTGCCAGCAGCTTAAGCGGGACTCCCACCGGGGAGCTGTTTTTT.

J is TRBJ1-2 and V is TRBV11-3, with D hard to call. The CDR3 extends over 14 amino acids. Germline CDR1 reads SGHNT; CDR2 reads YENEEA. Trimming pared 7 bases from V and 0 bases from J, leaving 12 bases between. CDR3 DNA sequence: TGTGCCAGCAACTGGCAGTATCCTAACTATGGCTACACCTTC. It specifies CASNWQYPNYGYTF.

Details on this clone: The junction departs from germline at one end; a sequencing error may be responsible. This chain links TRBV20-1 with TRBJ2-3, with unresolved D. The CDR3 extends over 10 amino acids. In germline, CDR1 is DFQATT, CDR2 SNEGSKA (reference sequence). CDR3 sequence (DNA): TGCAGTGCTAGGTCCGGTCCCCAACTTTTT. This encodes CSARSGPQLF.

This clone showed up just a few times. CDR3 protein: CASTGRVPYGYTF. The CDR3 DNA reads as TGTGCCAGCACCGGGCGGGTCCCCTATGGCTACACCTTC. This rearrangement joins TRBV2 to TRBJ1-2; D not certain. CDR3 length equals 13 residues. Germline loops: CDR1 SNHLY, CDR2 FYNNEI. The V gene lost 7 bases and the J gene lost 4 bases, with 13 bases spanning the gap.

This chain joins TRBV28 and TRBJ1-4; 9 bases fit TRBD1. Germline CDR1 MDHEN, CDR2 SYDVKM. The CDR3 is 15 amino acids. The junction had 6 bases not matched to a gene; V was cut back by 4 bases and J by 6 bases. In nucleotides, the CDR3 is TGTGCCAGCAGTTACGGGGGGACAGGGTATGAAAAACTGTTTTTT. It yields the protein CASSYGGTGYEKLFF.

The chain employs TRBV15 and TRBJ2-7, with D maybe TRBD1 (5 bases). V shed 11 bases and J shed 4 bases, with 18 bases lying between them. The CDR3 extends over 13 amino acids. CDR1 and CDR2 (germline): LNHNV, YYDKDF (reference sequence). In DNA, the CDR3 is TGTGCCCAAAGTGGGGCAGCACCATACGAGCAGTACTTC. Protein sequence: CAQSGAAPYEQYF.

The rearrangement links TRBV4-1 to TRBJ1-5; TRBD1 matches 10 bases. This CDR3 region has 15 residues. Germline V lookup: CDR1 MGHRA, CDR2 YSYEKL. The ends lost 3 bases at V and 3 bases at J; junction bases unmatched: 2. DNA for the CDR3: TGCGCCAGCAGCCAGGGGACAGGGGTCAATCAGCCCCAGCATTTT. Protein product: CASSQGTGVNQPQHF.

The V call is TRBV6-5, the J call TRBJ2-1; 13 positions match TRBD2. Germline values: CDR1 MNHEY, CDR2 SVGAGI. V lost 4 bases to trimming and J lost 10 bases; unmatched junction nucleotides: 7. CDR3 length: 15 residues. The CDR3 loop reads CASSSRTSGSLEQFF. DNA for the CDR3: TGTGCCAGCAGTTCTAGGACTAGCGGGAGTCTCGAGCAGTTCTTC.

Only a few counts were recorded for this clone. This CDR3 reads CASSSGTTKRDGYTF. The CDR3 bases are TGTGCCAGCAGCTCCGGGACAACGAAAAGGGATGGCTACACCTTC. The rearrangement joins TRBV5-5 to TRBJ1-2; D perhaps matches TRBD1 (6 bases). Germline CDR1 SGHKS, CDR2 YYEKEE (reference sequence). This CDR3 is 15 amino acids long. V lost 3 bases, J lost 6 bases, and 18 bases lay in between.

The chain employs TRBV29-1 and TRBJ1-2, with D possibly matching TRBD1 (6 bases). The V gene's germline CDR1 is SQVTM and CDR2 ANQGSEA. The CDR3 is 12 residues long. Deletions cut 3 bases from V and 8 bases from J, with 13 bases between. The CDR3 is CSVDTGLSGYTF. CDR3 in DNA: TGCAGCGTTGATACAGGGTTATCCGGCTACACCTTC.

V gene TRBV29-1 combines with J gene TRBJ2-3; maybe TRBD1 (5 bases). Germline-derived CDR1 and CDR2 are SQVTM and ANQGSEA. The V and J ends lost 3 bases and 2 bases respectively, with 9 bases between them. The CDR3 consists of 13 residues. CDR3 nucleotides: TGCAGCGTTGACAGGGTCGACACAGATACGCAGTATTTT. It encodes CSVDRVDTDTQYF.

The gene calls are TRBV7-3 and TRBJ1-4; 8 nucleotides agree with TRBD1. The CDR3 is made up of 14 amino acids. Germline lookup yields CDR1 SGHTA and CDR2 FQGTGA. J lost 5 bases, V lost 5 bases, and 4 bases had no gene match. CDR3 sequence reads: CASSRDRSNEKLFF. CDR3 DNA: TGTGCCAGCAGCCGGGACAGGAGCAATGAAAAACTGTTTTTT. Full variable domain (missing parts from reference TRBV7-3 and TRBJ1-4): GAGVSQTPSNKVTEKGKYVELRCDPISGHTALYWYRQSLGQGPEFLIYFQGTGAADDSGLPNDRFFAVRPEGSVSTLKIQRTERGDSAVYLCASSRDRSNEKLFFGSGTQLSVL.

The chain links TRBV10-1 to TRBJ2-7; TRBD2 is a possible D gene (5 bases). V lost 2 bases and J lost 2, with 13 bases in between. The CDR3 has 15 residues. Germline V gene sequence: CDR1 WNHNN, CDR2 SYGVQD (reference sequence). DNA for the CDR3: TGCGCCAGCAGTGAGGAGCGGTTGACGGCCTACGAGCAGTACTTC. Amino acid sequence: CASSEERLTAYEQYF.

The gene calls are TRBV14 and TRBJ2-3; perhaps TRBD1 as D (6 bases). V was pared by 0 bases and J by 6 bases, with 10 bases between. The CDR3 totals 14 residues. Germline V gene sequence: CDR1 SGHDN, CDR2 FVKESK. DNA for the CDR3: TGTGCCAGCAGCCAAGATCCAGGGGTGGATACGCAGTATTTT. It translates to CASSQDPGVDTQYF. Full variable domain (missing parts from reference TRBV14 and TRBJ2-3): EAGVTQFPSHSVIEKGQTVTLRCDPISGHDNLYWYRRVMGKEIKFLLHFVKESKQDESGMPNNRFLAERTGGTYSTLKVQPAELEDSGVYFCASSQDPGVDTQYFGPGTRLTVL.

The chain uses TRBV27 and TRBJ1-2; D is ambiguous. The CDR3 totals 13 residues. Looked up from germline, CDR1 is MNHEY and CDR2 is SMNVEV (reference sequence). Trimming removed 2 bases at V and 0 bases at J, with 4 bases between. CDR3 residues: CASSLKANYGYTF. The DNA for the CDR3 is TGTGCCAGCAGTTTAAAAGCTAACTATGGCTACACCTTC.

This chain's CDR3 is CASSVHPGLAGERRTYEQYF. As DNA, the CDR3 is TGCGCCAGCAGTGTTCATCCGGGACTAGCGGGAGAAAGGAGAACCTACGAGCAGTACTTC. The V and J genes are TRBV10-2 and TRBJ2-7; TRBD2 matches at 14 bases. The CDR3 is 20 residues long. The V segment lost 4 bases and the J segment 2 bases; nucleotides outside the gene matches: 16. Germline CDR1 is WSHSY and CDR2 is SAAADI.

V usage is TRBV25-1 and J usage is TRBJ1-1; D possibly corresponds to TRBD1 (6 bases). In germline, CDR1 is MGHDK, CDR2 SYGVNS. This CDR3 contains 18 residues. V lost 1 base and J 10 bases, leaving 28 bases between the germline ends. CDR3 in amino acids: CASSEFERGGDSQGGAFF. CDR3 DNA sequence: TGTGCCAGCAGTGAATTTGAGAGGGGGGGAGACAGCCAGGGAGGAGCTTTCTTT.

The chain combines TRBV4-2 with TRBJ1-1, with unresolved D. Between the trimmed V and J ends, which lost 3 bases and 4 bases, there was a span of 15 bases. Germline V gene data show CDR1 as LGHNA and CDR2 as YNFKEQ. This CDR3 spans 15 amino acids. CDR3 region: CASSQGPGFGTEAFF. The CDR3 nucleotides are TGTGCCAGCAGCCAGGGTCCTGGGTTTGGCACTGAAGCTTTCTTT.